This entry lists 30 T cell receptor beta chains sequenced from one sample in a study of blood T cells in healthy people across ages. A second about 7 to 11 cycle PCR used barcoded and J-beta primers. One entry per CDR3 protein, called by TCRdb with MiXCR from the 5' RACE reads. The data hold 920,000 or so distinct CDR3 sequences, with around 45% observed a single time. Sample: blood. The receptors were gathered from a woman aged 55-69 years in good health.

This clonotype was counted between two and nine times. DNA of the CDR3: TGCGCCAGCAGCACACCGACAGTCCAAGAGACCCAGTACTTC. Its translation: CASSTPTVQETQYF. The chain combines TRBV5-1 with TRBJ2-5; tentatively, D is TRBD1 (5 bases). This CDR3 contains 14 residues. Trimming shortened V by 4 bases and J by 1 base, and 11 bases separated the two germline ends. Germline assignment: CDR1 SGHRS and CDR2 YFSETQ.

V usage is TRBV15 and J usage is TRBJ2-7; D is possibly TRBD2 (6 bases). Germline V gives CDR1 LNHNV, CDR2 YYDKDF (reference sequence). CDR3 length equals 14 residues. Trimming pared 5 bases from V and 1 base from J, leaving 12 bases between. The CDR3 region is CATSVTRRSYEQYF. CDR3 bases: TGTGCCACCAGCGTGACTAGACGATCCTACGAGCAGTACTTC. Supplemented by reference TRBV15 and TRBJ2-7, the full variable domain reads DAMVIQNPRYQVTQFGKPVTLSCSQTLNHNVMYWYQQKSSQAPKLLFHYYDKDFNNEADTPDNFQSRRPNTSFCFLDIRSPGLGDTAMYLCATSVTRRSYEQYFGPGTRLTVT.

The CDR3 nucleotides read TGCGCCAGCAGCTTGGCCGGAACCATTTACAGGGATCTTTCCCACGAGCAGTACTTC. The encoded protein is CASSLAGTIYRDLSHEQYF. This chain joins TRBV5-1 and TRBJ2-7, with TRBD1 as a possible D gene (6 bases). The CDR3 is 19 amino acids. Germline values: CDR1 SGHRS, CDR2 YFSETQ. Trimming stripped 0 bases from V and 5 bases from J, with 27 bases between.

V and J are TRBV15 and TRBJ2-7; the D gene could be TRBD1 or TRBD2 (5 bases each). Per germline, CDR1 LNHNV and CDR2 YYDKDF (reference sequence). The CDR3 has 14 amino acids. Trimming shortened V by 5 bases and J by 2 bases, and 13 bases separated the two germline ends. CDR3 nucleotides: TGTGCCACCAGCGGCCGGGGCCGAACCTACGAGCAGTACTTC. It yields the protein CATSGRGRTYEQYF.

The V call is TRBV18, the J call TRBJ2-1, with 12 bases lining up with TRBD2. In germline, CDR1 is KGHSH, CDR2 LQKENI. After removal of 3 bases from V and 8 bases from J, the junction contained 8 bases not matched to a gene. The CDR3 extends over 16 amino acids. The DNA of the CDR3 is TGTGCCAGCTCACCGGGTGAGACTAGCGGGGGTGATGAGCAGTTCTTC. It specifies CASSPGETSGGDEQFF.

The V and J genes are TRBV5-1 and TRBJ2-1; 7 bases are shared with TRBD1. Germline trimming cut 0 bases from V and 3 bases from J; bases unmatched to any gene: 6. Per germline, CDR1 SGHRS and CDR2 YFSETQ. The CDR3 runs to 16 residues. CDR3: CASSLVPGQLYNEQFF. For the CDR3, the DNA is TGCGCCAGCAGCTTGGTTCCGGGACAGCTCTACAATGAGCAGTTCTTC.

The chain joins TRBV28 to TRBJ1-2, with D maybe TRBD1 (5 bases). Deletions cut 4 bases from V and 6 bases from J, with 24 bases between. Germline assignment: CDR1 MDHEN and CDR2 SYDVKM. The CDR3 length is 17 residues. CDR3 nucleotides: TGTGCCAGCAGTTCGATCCTTGTGGGGACGAGGACTAATGGCTACACCTTC. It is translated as CASSSILVGTRTNGYTF.

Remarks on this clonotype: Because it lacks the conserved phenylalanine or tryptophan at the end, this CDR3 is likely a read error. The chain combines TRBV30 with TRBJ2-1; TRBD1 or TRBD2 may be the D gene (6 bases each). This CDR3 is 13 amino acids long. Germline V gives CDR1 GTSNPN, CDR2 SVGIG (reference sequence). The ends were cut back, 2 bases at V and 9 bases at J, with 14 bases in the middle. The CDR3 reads CAWSTGTGGEQFL. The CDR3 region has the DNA TGTGCCTGGAGTACAGGGACTGGCGGTGAGCAGTTCTTA.

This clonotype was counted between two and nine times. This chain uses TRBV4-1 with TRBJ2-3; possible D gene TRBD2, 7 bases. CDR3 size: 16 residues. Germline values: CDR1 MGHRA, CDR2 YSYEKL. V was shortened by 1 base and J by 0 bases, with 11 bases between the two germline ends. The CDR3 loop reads CASSQGGGASTDTQYF. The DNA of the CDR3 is TGCGCCAGCAGCCAAGGTGGGGGGGCGAGCACAGATACGCAGTATTTT.

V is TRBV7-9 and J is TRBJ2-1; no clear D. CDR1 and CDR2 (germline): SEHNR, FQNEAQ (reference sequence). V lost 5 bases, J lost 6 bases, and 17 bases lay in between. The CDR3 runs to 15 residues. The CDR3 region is CASSPGPNPTNEQFF. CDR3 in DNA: TGTGCCAGCAGCCCGGGCCCAAATCCTACCAATGAGCAGTTCTTC.

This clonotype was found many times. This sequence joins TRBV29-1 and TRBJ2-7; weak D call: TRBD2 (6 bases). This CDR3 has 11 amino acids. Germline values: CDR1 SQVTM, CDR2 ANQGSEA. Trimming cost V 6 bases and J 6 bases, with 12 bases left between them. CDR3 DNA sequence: TGCAGCGTGTCCCAGGGAGGCGAGCAGTACTTC. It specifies CSVSQGGEQYF.

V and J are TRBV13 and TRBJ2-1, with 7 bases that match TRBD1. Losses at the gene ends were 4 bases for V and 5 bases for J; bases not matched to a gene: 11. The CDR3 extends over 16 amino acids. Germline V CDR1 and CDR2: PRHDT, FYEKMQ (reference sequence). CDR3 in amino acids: CASSSCSGTEDNEQFF. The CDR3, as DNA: TGTGCCAGCAGCTCCTGCTCCGGGACAGAAGACAATGAGCAGTTCTTC.

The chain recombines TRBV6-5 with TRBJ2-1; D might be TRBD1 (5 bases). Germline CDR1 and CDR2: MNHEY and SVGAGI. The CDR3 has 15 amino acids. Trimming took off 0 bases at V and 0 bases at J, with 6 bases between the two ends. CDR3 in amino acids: CASSYSTASYNEQFF. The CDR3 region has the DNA TGTGCCAGCAGTTACTCGACAGCCTCCTACAATGAGCAGTTCTTC.

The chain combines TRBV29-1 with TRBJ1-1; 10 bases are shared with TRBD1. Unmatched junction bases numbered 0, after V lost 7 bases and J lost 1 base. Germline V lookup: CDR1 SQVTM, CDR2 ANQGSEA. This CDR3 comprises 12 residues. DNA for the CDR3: TGCAGCGGGACAGGGGGGAACACTGAAGCTTTCTTT. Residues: CSGTGGNTEAFF.

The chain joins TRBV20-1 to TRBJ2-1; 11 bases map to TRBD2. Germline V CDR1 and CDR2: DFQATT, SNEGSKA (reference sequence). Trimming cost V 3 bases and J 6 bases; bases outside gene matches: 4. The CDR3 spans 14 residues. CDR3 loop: CSASALAGVNEQFF. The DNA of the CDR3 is TGCAGTGCTAGTGCACTAGCGGGAGTCAATGAGCAGTTCTTC.

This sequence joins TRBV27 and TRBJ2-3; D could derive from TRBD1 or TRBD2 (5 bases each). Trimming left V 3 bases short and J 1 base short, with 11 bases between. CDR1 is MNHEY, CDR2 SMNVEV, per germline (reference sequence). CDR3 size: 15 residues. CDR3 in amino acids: CASSFIQGGTDTQYF. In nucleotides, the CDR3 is TGTGCCAGCAGTTTTATCCAGGGAGGCACAGATACGCAGTATTTT.

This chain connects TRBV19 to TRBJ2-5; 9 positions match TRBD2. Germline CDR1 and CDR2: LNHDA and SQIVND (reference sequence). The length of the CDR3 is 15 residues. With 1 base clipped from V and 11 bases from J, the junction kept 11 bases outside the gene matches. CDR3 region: CASSIAGTSSNEQYF. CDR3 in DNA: TGTGCCAGTAGTATAGCCGGGACTAGCTCCAATGAGCAGTACTTC.

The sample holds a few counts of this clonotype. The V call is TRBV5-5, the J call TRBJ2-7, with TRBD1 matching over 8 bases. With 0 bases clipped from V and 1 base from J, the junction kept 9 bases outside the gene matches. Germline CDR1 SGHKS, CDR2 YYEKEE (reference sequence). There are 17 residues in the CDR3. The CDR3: CASSLAVLGDRSYEQYF. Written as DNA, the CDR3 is TGTGCCAGCAGCTTGGCCGTTCTTGGGGACAGGTCCTACGAGCAGTACTTC.

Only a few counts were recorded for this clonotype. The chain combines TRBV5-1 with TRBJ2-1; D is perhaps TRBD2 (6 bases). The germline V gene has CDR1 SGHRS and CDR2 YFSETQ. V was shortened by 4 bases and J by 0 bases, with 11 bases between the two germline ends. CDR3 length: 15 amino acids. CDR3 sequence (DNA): TGCGCCAGCAGCGCCCCTAGCGACTCCTACAATGAGCAGTTCTTC. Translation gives CASSAPSDSYNEQFF. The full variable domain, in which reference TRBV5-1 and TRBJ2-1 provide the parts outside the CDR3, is KAGVTQTPRYLIKTRGQQVTLSCSPISGHRSVSWYQQTPGQGLQFLFEYFSETQRNKGNFPGRFSGRQFSNSRSEMNVSTLELGDSALYLCASSAPSDSYNEQFFGPGTRLTVL.

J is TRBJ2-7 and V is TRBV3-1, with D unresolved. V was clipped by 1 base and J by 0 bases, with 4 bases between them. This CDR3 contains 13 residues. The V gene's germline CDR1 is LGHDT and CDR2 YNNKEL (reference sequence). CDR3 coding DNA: TGTGCCAGCAGCCAAGTAGACTCCTACGAGCAGTACTTC. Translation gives CASSQVDSYEQYF.

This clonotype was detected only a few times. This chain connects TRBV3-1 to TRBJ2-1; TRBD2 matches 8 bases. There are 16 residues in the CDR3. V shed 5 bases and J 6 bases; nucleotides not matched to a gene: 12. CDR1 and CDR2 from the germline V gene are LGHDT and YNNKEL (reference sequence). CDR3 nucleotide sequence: TGTGCCAGCAGCGGCGAAAGCGGGAGCCGAGGCAATGAGCAGTTCTTC. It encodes CASSGESGSRGNEQFF.

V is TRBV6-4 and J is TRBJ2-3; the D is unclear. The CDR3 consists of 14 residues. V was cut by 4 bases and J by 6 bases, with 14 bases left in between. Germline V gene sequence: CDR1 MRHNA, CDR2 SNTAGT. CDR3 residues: CASSVSEGSDTQYF. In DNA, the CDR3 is TGTGCCAGCAGTGTTAGTGAAGGGTCGGATACGCAGTATTTT.

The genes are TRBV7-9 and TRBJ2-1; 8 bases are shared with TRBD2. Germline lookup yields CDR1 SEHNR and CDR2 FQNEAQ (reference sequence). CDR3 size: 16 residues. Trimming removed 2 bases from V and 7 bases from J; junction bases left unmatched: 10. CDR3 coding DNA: TGTGCCAGCAGCTTACTAGCGGGCCTTGGGGGAAATGAGCAGTTCTTC. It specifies CASSLLAGLGGNEQFF.

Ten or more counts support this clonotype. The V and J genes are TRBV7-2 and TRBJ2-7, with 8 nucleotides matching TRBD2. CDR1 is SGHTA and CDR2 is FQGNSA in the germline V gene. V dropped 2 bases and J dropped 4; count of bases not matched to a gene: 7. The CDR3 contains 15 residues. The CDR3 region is CASSLNPGGFYEQYF. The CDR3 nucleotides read TGTGCCAGCAGCTTAAACCCGGGAGGGTTTTACGAGCAGTACTTC.

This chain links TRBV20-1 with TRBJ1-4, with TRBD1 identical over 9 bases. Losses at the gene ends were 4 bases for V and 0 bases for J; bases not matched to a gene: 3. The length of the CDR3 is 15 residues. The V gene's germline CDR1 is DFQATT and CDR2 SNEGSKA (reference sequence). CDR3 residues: CSAKGQGATNEKLFF. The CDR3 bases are TGCAGTGCTAAGGGACAGGGCGCAACTAATGAAAAACTGTTTTTT.

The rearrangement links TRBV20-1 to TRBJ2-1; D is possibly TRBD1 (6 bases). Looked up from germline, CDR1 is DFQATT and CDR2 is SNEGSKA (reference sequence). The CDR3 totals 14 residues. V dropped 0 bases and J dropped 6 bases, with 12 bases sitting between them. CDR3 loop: CSARDLQGFNEQFF. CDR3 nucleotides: TGCAGTGCTAGAGATCTACAGGGATTCAATGAGCAGTTCTTC.

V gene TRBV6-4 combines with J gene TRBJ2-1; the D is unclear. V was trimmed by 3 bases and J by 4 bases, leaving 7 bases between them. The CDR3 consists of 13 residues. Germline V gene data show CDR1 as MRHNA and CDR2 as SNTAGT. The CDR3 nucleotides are TGTGCCAGCAGTGAGAGCTGGTACAATGAGCAGTTCTTC. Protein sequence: CASSESWYNEQFF.

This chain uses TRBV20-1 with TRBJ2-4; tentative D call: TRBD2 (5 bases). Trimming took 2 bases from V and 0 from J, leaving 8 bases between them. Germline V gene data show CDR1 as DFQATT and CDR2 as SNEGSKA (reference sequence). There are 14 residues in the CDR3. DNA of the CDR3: TGCAGTGCTAGAACCGGACTAGCCAAAAACATTCAGTACTTC. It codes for CSARTGLAKNIQYF.

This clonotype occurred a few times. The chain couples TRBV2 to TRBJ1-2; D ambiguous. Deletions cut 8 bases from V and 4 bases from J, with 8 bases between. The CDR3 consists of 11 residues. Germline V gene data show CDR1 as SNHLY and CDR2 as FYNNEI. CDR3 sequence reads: CASGGSYGYTF. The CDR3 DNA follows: TGTGCCAGCGGCGGTTCCTATGGCTACACCTTC.

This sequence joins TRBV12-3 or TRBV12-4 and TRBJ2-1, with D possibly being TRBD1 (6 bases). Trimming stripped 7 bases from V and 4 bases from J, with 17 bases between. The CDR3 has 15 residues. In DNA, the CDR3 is TGTGCCAGCACCGAACACAGGGTGGGGTACAATGAGCAGTTCTTC. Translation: CASTEHRVGYNEQFF.